These 13 T cell receptor beta chains share one sample of origin, sequenced in a study of vaccination effects on CD4 cells after COVID-19. Their target antigens are unknown. ViraFEST assay sequencing came after antigen-specific CD4+ T cells were expanded with viral peptide pools. Following 10 days of culture, CD4+ T cells were isolated. None of these healthy vaccinees had been infected with SARS-CoV-2 before vaccination. TCRdb's copy holds only in-frame clones and misses some; the assay was immunoSEQ multiplex PCR. The sample consists of some 69,000 clones, roughly 79% of them appearing once. Sample: CD4+ T cells from PBMCs cultured with HCoV-NL63 spike peptides, taken before COVID-19 vaccination. All receptors come from a human donor who received a COVID-19 vaccine.

V usage is TRBV19 and J usage is TRBJ1-1, with unresolved D. The CDR3 sequence is 16 residues long. Germline CDR1 reads LNHDA; CDR2 reads SQIVND (reference sequence). The V end lost 4 bases, the J end lost 1 base, and 16 bases lay between the germline ends. CDR3 sequence: CASSTYDLSGNTEAFF. In nucleotides, the CDR3 is TGTGCCAGTAGTACGTACGACCTCAGCGGGAACACTGAAGCTTTCTTT. Full variable domain (outside the CDR3, taken from reference TRBV19 and TRBJ1-1): DGGITQSPKYLFRKEGQNVTLSCEQNLNHDAMYWYRQDPGQGLRLIYYSQIVNDFQKGDIAEGYSVSREKKESFPLTVTSAQKNPTAFYLCASSTYDLSGNTEAFFGQGTRLTVV.

This clone was found a few times. V and J are TRBV7-2 and TRBJ2-3, with 12 positions matching TRBD2. V trimming: 6 bases; J trimming: 2 bases; junction bases outside the gene matches: 3. Germline lookup yields CDR1 SGHTA and CDR2 FQGNSA. This CDR3 comprises 15 residues. CDR3 loop: CASSRTSGDTDTQYF. CDR3 coding DNA: TGTGCCAGCAGTAGGACTAGCGGGGACACAGATACGCAGTATTTT.

The V call is TRBV5-1, the J call TRBJ1-2; maybe TRBD1 (5 bases). The CDR3 covers 15 residues. Germline V CDR1 and CDR2: SGHRS, YFSETQ. Trimming left V 1 base short and J 10 bases short, with 20 bases between. The CDR3 region has the DNA TGCGCCAGCAGCTTGACTTTGCAGGGTGGCAGAGACTACACCTTC. Translated, it gives CASSLTLQGGRDYTF.

The chain has TRBV19 and TRBJ1-6, with 7 bases aligning to TRBD1. V lost 11 bases and J lost 7; bases outside the gene matches: 2. Germline V gives CDR1 LNHDA, CDR2 SQIVND (reference sequence). The CDR3 totals 11 residues. In DNA, the CDR3 is TGTGCCGCGGGACAGAATTCACCCCTCCACTTT. It yields the protein CAAGQNSPLHF.

The chain carries TRBV12-3 or TRBV12-4 and TRBJ1-2; TRBD1 matches 7 bases. V gave up 3 bases and J gave up 8 bases; unmatched junction bases: 6. The length of the CDR3 is 13 residues. CDR3 amino acids: CASSLGQLGGYTF. The CDR3 region has the DNA TGTGCCAGCAGTTTGGGACAGCTTGGGGGCTACACCTTC.

This rearrangement joins TRBV3-1 (or the pseudogene TRBV3-2) to TRBJ1-1; D is possibly TRBD1 (5 bases). CDR1 LGHDT and CDR2 YNNKEL come from the germline V gene (reference sequence). The CDR3 runs to 13 residues. Between the trimmed V and J ends, which lost 6 bases and 3 bases, there was a span of 11 bases. CDR3 sequence reads: CASSSGDDTEAFF. The CDR3 DNA follows: TGTGCCAGCAGTAGTGGGGACGACACTGAAGCTTTCTTT.

The V gene is TRBV27, the J gene TRBJ2-6; no definite D call. This CDR3 contains 16 residues. Trimming pared 6 bases from V and 0 bases from J, leaving 12 bases between. Per germline, CDR1 MNHEY and CDR2 SMNVEV (reference sequence). CDR3 sequence: CASRSWTVSGANVLTF. DNA for the CDR3: TGTGCCAGCAGATCCTGGACCGTCTCTGGGGCCAACGTCCTGACTTTC.

The chain couples TRBV28 to TRBJ2-1; the D is unclear. The CDR3 contains 12 residues. Germline V lookup: CDR1 MDHEN, CDR2 SYDVKM. Trimming stripped 4 bases from V and 11 bases from J, with 12 bases between. As DNA, the CDR3 is TGTGCCAGCAGTTCTGTTCCGACCCAGCAGTTCTTC. Translated: CASSSVPTQQFF.

This clone appeared a few times. The chain employs TRBV15 and TRBJ1-1; D gene ambiguous. This CDR3 contains 14 residues. V gave up 0 bases and J gave up 1 base, with 6 bases separating them. CDR1 LNHNV and CDR2 YYDKDF come from the germline V gene (reference sequence). CDR3 sequence (DNA): TGTGCCACCAGCAGAGATGGGAGGAACACTGAAGCTTTCTTT. Protein sequence: CATSRDGRNTEAFF.

This sequence joins TRBV27 and TRBJ2-5; 9 bases map to TRBD1. The CDR3 runs 15 residues. Per the germline V gene, CDR1 is MNHEY and CDR2 is SMNVEV (reference sequence). J was trimmed by 6 bases and V by 6 bases; bases with no gene match: 11. CDR3 sequence reads: CASSYIGDRAKTQYF. The CDR3, as DNA: TGTGCCAGCAGCTACATCGGGGACAGGGCTAAGACCCAGTACTTC.

The V call is TRBV30, the J call TRBJ1-5; no definite D call. Trimming removed 0 bases from V and 1 base from J, with 4 bases in between. Germline V gene data show CDR1 as GTSNPN and CDR2 as SVGIG (reference sequence). The CDR3 spans 13 residues. The DNA for the CDR3 is TGTGCCTGGAGTGTAACGAGCAATCAGCCCCAGCATTTT. It codes for CAWSVTSNQPQHF.

Only a few counts were recorded for this clone. J is TRBJ2-7 and V is TRBV18; D is unresolved. Germline assignment: CDR1 KGHSH and CDR2 LQKENI. The CDR3 consists of 15 residues. The V and J ends lost 2 bases and 2 bases respectively, with 13 bases between them. CDR3 loop: CASSPVPTVTYEQYV. CDR3 in DNA: TGTGCCAGCTCACCAGTCCCAACAGTAACCTACGAGCAGTACGTC.

This sequence joins TRBV5-8 and TRBJ2-2; D is uncertain. Trimming left V 7 bases short and J 2 bases short, with 9 bases between. CDR1 SGHTS and CDR2 YDEGEE come from the germline V gene. This CDR3 is built from 13 residues. This chain's CDR3 is CASSGFNTGELFF. The DNA of the CDR3 is TGTGCCAGCTCCGGTTTCAACACCGGGGAGCTGTTTTTT.